The next 22 T cell receptor beta chains were all read from a single sample in a study of vaccination effects on CD4 cells after COVID-19. No antigens are known for them. Antigen-specific CD4+ T cell clonotypes were called by their expansion after viral peptide-pool culture in ViraFEST. Isolating CD4+ T cells followed approximately 10 days of culture. Convalescent patients had PCR-confirmed SARS-CoV-2 infection between March and December 2020. This table comes from immunoSEQ multiplex PCR, and its TCRdb copy is limited to in-frame clones, with some not included. The data hold around 47,000 clones, with 60% to 75% observed a single time. The source was CD4+ T cells from PBMCs cultured with a peptide pool, collected before COVID-19 vaccination. The origin of the receptors is a human donor who had a prior SARS-CoV-2 infection.

The CDR3 sequence is CASSPRGLAGTGETQYF. In nucleotides, the CDR3 is TGCGCCAGCAGCCCCCGGGGACTAGCGGGAACCGGAGAGACCCAGTACTTC. This chain connects TRBV4-1 to TRBJ2-5; 13 nucleotides agree with TRBD2. Germline CDR1 and CDR2: MGHRA and YSYEKL. This CDR3 region has 17 residues. V lost 4 bases, J lost 4 bases, and 9 bases stayed unmatched.

V and J are TRBV27 and TRBJ2-1; D gene ambiguous. V was clipped by 3 bases and J by 12 bases, with 15 bases between them. Germline CDR1 reads MNHEY; CDR2 reads SMNVEV (reference sequence). The CDR3 length is 13 residues. CDR3 in DNA: TGTGCCAGCAGTTTTATGACGAAGACGGTGCAGTTCTTC. Protein sequence: CASSFMTKTVQFF.

This clone turned up a few times. The CDR3 loop reads CASGMGGNQYF. CDR3 in DNA: TGTGCCAGCGGCATGGGTGGAAACCAGTACTTC. V is TRBV7-6 and J is TRBJ2-5; unclear D gene. The germline V gene encodes CDR1 SGHVS and CDR2 FNYEAQ. There are 11 residues in the CDR3. Trimming removed 8 bases from V and 10 bases from J, with 14 bases in between.

The chain carries TRBV6-5 and TRBJ2-7, with D perhaps matching TRBD1 or TRBD2 (5 bases each). Germline CDR1 MNHEY, CDR2 SVGAGI. The V gene lost 6 bases and the J gene lost 6 bases, with 18 bases spanning the gap. The CDR3 runs to 14 residues. CDR3 amino acids: CASRQGPGTGEQYF. The CDR3 DNA reads TGTGCCAGCAGACAAGGACCAGGGACCGGCGAGCAGTACTTC.

The J gene is TRBJ1-1, the V gene TRBV3-1 (or the pseudogene TRBV3-2), with a possible D match to TRBD1 (5 bases). CDR1 and CDR2 (germline): LGHDT, YNNKEL (reference sequence). The CDR3 extends over 16 amino acids. V was shortened by 1 base and J by 0 bases, with 12 bases between the two germline ends. The CDR3 sequence is CASSQARSGMNTEAFF. In nucleotides, the CDR3 is TGTGCCAGCAGCCAAGCGCGCTCAGGGATGAACACTGAAGCTTTCTTT.

The V gene is TRBV9, the J gene TRBJ2-1, with TRBD1 matching 7 bases. Germline CDR1 reads SGDLS; CDR2 reads YYNGEE. The CDR3 has 15 residues. Trimming at V came to 3 bases and at J to 5 bases, leaving 8 bases not matched to a gene. In DNA form, the CDR3 reads TGTGCCAGCAGCGGAGAGACAGGGTTCCACAATGAGCAGTTCTTC. It codes for CASSGETGFHNEQFF.

This chain links TRBV20-1 with TRBJ2-1; D is unresolved. From germline, CDR1 is DFQATT and CDR2 SNEGSKA (reference sequence). V lost 3 bases to trimming and J lost 3 bases, with 12 bases between them. This CDR3 has 14 residues. DNA of the CDR3: TGCAGTGCTAGTGGCTCCAATTTCTACAATGAGCAGTTCTTC. The encoded protein is CSASGSNFYNEQFF.

The rearrangement links TRBV27 to TRBJ1-5; D not resolved. CDR3 length: 14 residues. V lost 5 bases to trimming and J lost 7 bases, with 15 bases between them. From germline, CDR1 is MNHEY and CDR2 SMNVEV (reference sequence). The CDR3 loop is CASSMGVRYQPQHF. The DNA for the CDR3 is TGTGCCAGCAGTATGGGAGTTCGCTACCAGCCCCAGCATTTT.

The gene calls are TRBV10-1 and TRBJ1-3; 8 bases fit TRBD1. The CDR3 has 17 amino acids. V was pared by 3 bases and J by 0 bases, with 7 bases of the junction left unmatched. Germline values: CDR1 WNHNN, CDR2 SYGVQD (reference sequence). CDR3 DNA sequence: TGCGCCAGCAGTGACAGGGGGCGAGCTTTCTCTGGAAACACCATATATTTT. As protein: CASSDRGRAFSGNTIYF.

This clone was seen a few times. The chain carries TRBV2 and TRBJ2-2, with TRBD1 identical over 8 bases. Germline CDR1 and CDR2: SNHLY and FYNNEI. V trimming: 9 bases; J trimming: 1 base; junction bases outside the gene matches: 7. CDR3 length: 15 residues. In nucleotides, the CDR3 is TGTGCCAGTCGTCCGGACAGGGAGAACACCGGGGAGCTGTTTTTT. Translated: CASRPDRENTGELFF. Supplemented by reference TRBV2 and TRBJ2-2, the full variable domain reads EPEVTQTPSHQVTQMGQEVILRCVPISNHLYFYWYRQILGQKVEFLVSFYNNEISEKSEIFDDQFSVERPDGSNFTLKIRSTKLEDSAMYFCASRPDRENTGELFFGEGSRLTVL.

The chain recombines TRBV19 with TRBJ2-5; 10 bases agree with TRBD2. Per germline, CDR1 LNHDA and CDR2 SQIVND (reference sequence). The CDR3 sequence is 18 residues long. With V trimmed by 0 bases and J by 4 bases, 11 bases remained unmatched. The CDR3 DNA reads as TGTGCCAGTAGTATAGATTCGCCTAGCGGGAGATACACAGAGACCCAGTACTTC. It translates to CASSIDSPSGRYTETQYF.

This clone has a single count. The chain uses TRBV3-1 (or the pseudogene TRBV3-2) and TRBJ2-5; tentative D call: TRBD1 (5 bases). The CDR3 is 13 residues long. Germline loops: CDR1 LGHDT, CDR2 YNNKEL (reference sequence). V was clipped by 6 bases and J by 1 base, with 9 bases between them. The CDR3 DNA reads TGTGCCAGCAGTCACAGGACCCAAGAGACCCAGTACTTC. Protein product: CASSHRTQETQYF.

The V call is TRBV19, the J call TRBJ2-7; 7 bases agree with TRBD1. The CDR3 is 13 amino acids. Trimming removed 5 bases from V and 4 bases from J; junction bases left unmatched: 5. Looked up from germline, CDR1 is LNHDA and CDR2 is SQIVND (reference sequence). CDR3 in DNA: TGTGCCAGTAGTCCCAGGGGGTTTTACGAGCAGTACTTC. Its translation: CASSPRGFYEQYF.

The chain couples TRBV30 to TRBJ2-3, with 9 positions matching TRBD2. Germline lookup yields CDR1 GTSNPN and CDR2 SVGIG (reference sequence). The V gene end was trimmed by 3 bases and the J gene end by 4 bases; junction bases not matched to a gene: 5. This CDR3 spans 14 amino acids. The CDR3 protein is CAWRIAGAPDTQYF. The CDR3 DNA is TGTGCCTGGAGAATAGCGGGAGCCCCAGATACGCAGTATTTT.

The J gene is TRBJ2-3, the V gene TRBV30; D uncertain. Germline CDR1 reads GTSNPN; CDR2 reads SVGIG (reference sequence). Trimming took 0 bases from V and 3 from J, leaving 4 bases between them. The CDR3 is made up of 12 amino acids. CDR3 nucleotide sequence: TGTGCCTGGAGTGTAGGTACAGATACGCAGTATTTT. Protein sequence: CAWSVGTDTQYF.

The chain has TRBV24-1 and TRBJ2-5; maybe TRBD2 (5 bases). Trimming took 4 bases from V and 4 from J, leaving 21 bases between them. In germline, CDR1 is KGHDR, CDR2 SFDVKD. The CDR3 has 17 residues. The CDR3 spells CATSESVGPLLGETQYF. CDR3 DNA sequence: TGTGCCACCAGTGAATCTGTTGGACCACTACTAGGAGAGACCCAGTACTTC.

This chain links TRBV3-1 (or the pseudogene TRBV3-2) with TRBJ1-5; the D is unclear. Germline V gene lookup returns CDR1 LGHDT and CDR2 YNNKEL (reference sequence). This CDR3 contains 14 residues. The V and J ends lost 3 bases and 2 bases respectively, with 8 bases between them. DNA for the CDR3: TGTGCCAGCAGCCACCGTAATGGCAATCAGCCCCAGCATTTT. Translation gives CASSHRNGNQPQHF.

The chain has TRBV19 and TRBJ2-3; D possibly corresponds to TRBD1 (5 bases). V was clipped by 9 bases and J by 2 bases, with 18 bases between them. This CDR3 comprises 15 residues. Germline assignment: CDR1 LNHDA and CDR2 SQIVND (reference sequence). The chain's CDR3 is CASRTGALLTDTQYF. The DNA for the CDR3 is TGTGCCAGCAGAACTGGGGCTCTACTCACAGATACGCAGTATTTT.

V gene TRBV5-4 combines with J gene TRBJ2-7; TRBD2 is a possible D gene (5 bases). V was cut by 3 bases and J by 7 bases, with 17 bases left in between. Germline CDR1 SGHNT, CDR2 YYREEE (reference sequence). CDR3 length: 14 residues. CDR3 sequence (DNA): TGTGCCAGCAGCTCGCTAGCTACTCCCAGGGAGCAGTACTTC. The encoded protein is CASSSLATPREQYF.

This clone has just one count. This sequence joins TRBV12-3 or TRBV12-4 and TRBJ2-2, with unresolved D. Trimming removed 6 bases from V and 5 bases from J, with 7 bases in between. The CDR3 is 12 residues long. The DNA for the CDR3 is TGTGCCAGCAGCCCAAATACCGGGGAGCTGTTTTTT. It yields the protein CASSPNTGELFF.

This chain joins TRBV7-9 and TRBJ2-6, with D hard to call. The CDR3 length is 15 residues. V was shortened by 2 bases and J by 0 bases, with 5 bases between the two germline ends. The V gene's germline CDR1 is SEHNR and CDR2 FQNEAQ (reference sequence). CDR3 DNA sequence: TGTGCCAGCAGCTTAATGAGCTCTGGGGCCAACGTCCTGACTTTC. As protein: CASSLMSSGANVLTF.

There are a few counts of this clone. In DNA, the CDR3 is TGTGCCAGCAGCTTAGCGGGGTCCAGCGAGCAGTACTTC. This encodes CASSLAGSSEQYF. The rearrangement links TRBV7-9 to TRBJ2-7, with D unresolved. The CDR3 sequence is 13 residues long. Trimming pared 0 bases from V and 6 bases from J, leaving 9 bases between. Germline V gene data show CDR1 as SEHNR and CDR2 as FQNEAQ (reference sequence).